These 10 T cell receptor beta chains share one sample of origin, sequenced in a study of blood T cell repertoires in COVID-19. Profiling relied on immunoSEQ multiplex PCR, and the TCRdb table lists in-frame clones only, not all of them. The sample gives about 150,000 clones, around 84% of which show up once; roughly 7% is in the top ten. Sequencing input: peripheral blood. The receptors originated from a man in his fifties with active or convalescent COVID-19.

The V and J genes are TRBV29-1 and TRBJ1-1; 9 bases agree with TRBD1. Germline CDR1 reads SQVTM; CDR2 reads ANQGSEA. The ends lost 0 bases at V and 4 bases at J; junction bases unmatched: 9. CDR3 size: 16 residues. The chain's CDR3 is CSVEEDRGGVATEAFF. CDR3 DNA: TGCAGCGTTGAAGAGGACAGGGGAGGGGTGGCCACTGAAGCTTTCTTT.

The chain is built from TRBV18 and TRBJ2-1, with D maybe TRBD1 (6 bases). Germline V CDR1 and CDR2: KGHSH, LQKENI. V gave up 6 bases and J gave up 8 bases, with 11 bases separating them. The CDR3 is 12 residues long. CDR3 amino acids: CASSLNRDEQFF. In DNA form, the CDR3 reads TGTGCCAGCTCCCTCAACAGGGATGAGCAGTTCTTC.

This rearrangement joins TRBV27 to TRBJ1-4; 8 positions match TRBD1. With 8 bases clipped from V and 6 bases from J, the junction kept 8 bases outside the gene matches. The germline V gene has CDR1 MNHEY and CDR2 SMNVEV (reference sequence). The CDR3 contains 14 residues. This CDR3 is CASRGGQVDEKLFF. DNA of the CDR3: TGTGCCAGCCGAGGGGGACAGGTGGATGAAAAACTGTTTTTT.

This chain links TRBV2 with TRBJ2-3; 9 bases align to TRBD2. V lost 6 bases, J lost 0 bases, and 7 bases stayed unmatched. Germline CDR1 and CDR2: SNHLY and FYNNEI. The CDR3 contains 16 residues. The CDR3 coding sequence is TGTGCCAGCAGATCACCTAGCGGGATCAGCACAGATACGCAGTATTTT. It codes for CASRSPSGISTDTQYF.

V is TRBV5-1 and J is TRBJ2-5; TRBD2 aligns across 8 bases. CDR3 size: 15 residues. Germline CDR1 SGHRS, CDR2 YFSETQ. Germline trimming cut 1 base from V and 2 bases from J; bases unmatched to any gene: 4. CDR3 nucleotide sequence: TGCGCCAGCAGCTTGATCGGGGGGGAACAAGAGACCCAGTACTTC. Residues: CASSLIGGEQETQYF.

V usage is TRBV5-5 and J usage is TRBJ1-2, with no clear D. Germline V gene data show CDR1 as SGHKS and CDR2 as YYEKEE (reference sequence). The CDR3 runs to 13 residues. V dropped 2 bases and J dropped 5 bases, with 10 bases sitting between them. The CDR3 protein is CASSFTYMYGYTF. The CDR3, as DNA: TGTGCCAGCAGCTTTACGTACATGTATGGCTACACCTTC.

V is TRBV9 and J is TRBJ2-1; 8 bases agree with TRBD2. Germline CDR1 reads SGDLS; CDR2 reads YYNGEE. This CDR3 contains 15 residues. V was pared by 0 bases and J by 5 bases, with 4 bases of the junction left unmatched. The CDR3 coding sequence is TGTGCCAGCAGCGTAGGCGGGGGGCGAAACAATGAGCAGTTCTTC. Encoded protein: CASSVGGGRNNEQFF.

The rearrangement uses TRBV7-9 and TRBJ1-3; D not resolved. CDR1 and CDR2 (germline): SEHNR, FQNEAQ (reference sequence). V was cut by 2 bases and J by 2 bases, with 13 bases left in between. The CDR3 sequence is 16 residues long. The DNA for the CDR3 is TGTGCCAGCAGCTTAATCGCCGGCGGCACTGGAAACACCATATATTTT. Protein sequence: CASSLIAGGTGNTIYF.

V gene TRBV7-6 combines with J gene TRBJ1-1, with 9 bases identical to TRBD1. Germline assignment: CDR1 SGHVS and CDR2 FNYEAQ. The ends lost 5 bases at V and 8 bases at J; junction bases unmatched: 6. The CDR3 length is 13 residues. In DNA form, the CDR3 reads TGTGCCAGCAGCATATGGACAGGGGCGGAAGCTTTCTTT. This gives the protein CASSIWTGAEAFF. The full variable domain, with the rest looked up from reference TRBV7-6 and TRBJ1-1, is GAGVSQSPRYKVTKRGQDVALRCDPISGHVSLYWYRQALGQGPEFLTYFNYEAQQDKSGLPNDRFSAERPEGSISTLTIQRTEQRDSAMYRCASSIWTGAEAFFGQGTRLTVV.

In this sample, this clone turned up once. The chain carries TRBV5-1 and TRBJ2-3, with TRBD2 matching over 15 bases. The germline V gene encodes CDR1 SGHRS and CDR2 YFSETQ. This CDR3 is built from 19 residues. The V segment lost 4 bases and the J segment 4 bases; nucleotides outside the gene matches: 13. The CDR3 region is CASSLGLAGGPRHSDTQYF. The CDR3 nucleotides read TGCGCCAGCAGCCTTGGACTAGCGGGGGGGCCTCGTCACTCAGATACGCAGTATTTT.